The 8 T cell receptor beta chains below all came from one sample that was sequenced in a study of identifying expanded T cells in peripheral blood. Profiling relied on immunoSEQ multiplex PCR, and the TCRdb table lists in-frame clones only, not all of them. Of 80,000 to 90,000 clones in the sample, about 88% were seen once. The sample taken for sequencing was blood. The receptor set was obtained from a person aged 18 to 75 in good health.

The V gene is TRBV20-1, the J gene TRBJ2-1; D remains ambiguous. The CDR3 runs to 11 residues. In germline, CDR1 is DFQATT, CDR2 SNEGSKA (reference sequence). Trimming shortened V by 6 bases and J by 8 bases, and 11 bases separated the two germline ends. DNA of the CDR3: TGCAGTGCGAGCCGGCGCGATGAGCAGTTCTTC. This encodes CSASRRDEQFF.

This chain uses TRBV9 with TRBJ1-2; 8 nucleotides align to TRBD1. This CDR3 spans 18 amino acids. V trimming: 3 bases; J trimming: 0 bases; junction bases outside the gene matches: 13. From germline, CDR1 is SGDLS and CDR2 YYNGEE. Here the CDR3 reads CASSAPGQGDRANYGYTF. CDR3 DNA sequence: TGTGCCAGCAGCGCCCCTGGACAGGGCGACAGAGCTAACTATGGCTACACCTTC.

This chain connects TRBV19 to TRBJ1-5; D remains ambiguous. The V gene lost 7 bases and the J gene lost 2 bases, with 21 bases spanning the gap. CDR1 is LNHDA, CDR2 SQIVND, per germline (reference sequence). This CDR3 region has 17 residues. CDR3 DNA sequence: TGTGCCAGTAATCACCTTCGGACCTCCGAAGGCAATCAGCCCCAGCATTTT. This gives the protein CASNHLRTSEGNQPQHF.

This clone was seen more than once but under ten times. The rearrangement links TRBV4-2 to TRBJ1-1; a weak D match, TRBD1 (5 bases). Trimming took off 0 bases at V and 1 base at J, with 9 bases between the two ends. In germline, CDR1 is LGHNA, CDR2 YNFKEQ. The CDR3 is made up of 15 amino acids. CDR3 sequence reads: CASSQERQGNTEAFF. The CDR3, as DNA: TGTGCCAGCAGCCAAGAACGTCAGGGGAACACTGAAGCTTTCTTT.

Concerning this clone itself: Likely a read error: the CDR3 ends without its conserved phenylalanine or tryptophan. The chain has TRBV10-1 and TRBJ1-5, with D perhaps TRBD1 (6 bases). Germline CDR1 WNHNN, CDR2 SYGVQD (reference sequence). The length of the CDR3 is 20 residues. The V gene lost 10 bases and the J gene lost 0 bases, with 31 bases spanning the gap. This CDR3 reads CATRVGAVPKDHYSNQPQHL. Written as DNA, the CDR3 is TGCGCCACCAGGGTGGGGGCAGTACCAAAGGACCACTATAGCAATCAGCCCCAGCATCTT.

The chain carries TRBV7-8 and TRBJ1-5, with D unresolved. V was cut by 2 bases and J by 6 bases, with 11 bases left in between. Germline values: CDR1 SGHVS, CDR2 FQNEAQ. The CDR3 totals 14 residues. The CDR3 here is CASSLSMGGQPQHF. CDR3 nucleotides: TGTGCCAGCAGCTTATCAATGGGCGGTCAGCCCCAGCATTTT.

This chain connects TRBV4-3 to TRBJ1-6; the D is unclear. This CDR3 is 17 amino acids long. Germline V lookup: CDR1 LGHNA, CDR2 YSLEER. V was cut by 3 bases and J by 2 bases, with 14 bases left in between. DNA of the CDR3: TGCGCCAGCAGCCATATATCCGGAGATACCTATAATTCACCCCTCCACTTT. It yields the protein CASSHISGDTYNSPLHF.

The rearrangement uses TRBV6-1 and TRBJ2-5, with D unresolved. CDR1 and CDR2 from the germline V gene are MNHNS and SASEGT. V dropped 2 bases and J dropped 5 bases, with 9 bases sitting between them. The CDR3 runs to 13 residues. CDR3 amino acids: CASSEFPSETQYF. The CDR3 bases are TGTGCCAGCAGTGAATTTCCCAGTGAGACCCAGTACTTC.